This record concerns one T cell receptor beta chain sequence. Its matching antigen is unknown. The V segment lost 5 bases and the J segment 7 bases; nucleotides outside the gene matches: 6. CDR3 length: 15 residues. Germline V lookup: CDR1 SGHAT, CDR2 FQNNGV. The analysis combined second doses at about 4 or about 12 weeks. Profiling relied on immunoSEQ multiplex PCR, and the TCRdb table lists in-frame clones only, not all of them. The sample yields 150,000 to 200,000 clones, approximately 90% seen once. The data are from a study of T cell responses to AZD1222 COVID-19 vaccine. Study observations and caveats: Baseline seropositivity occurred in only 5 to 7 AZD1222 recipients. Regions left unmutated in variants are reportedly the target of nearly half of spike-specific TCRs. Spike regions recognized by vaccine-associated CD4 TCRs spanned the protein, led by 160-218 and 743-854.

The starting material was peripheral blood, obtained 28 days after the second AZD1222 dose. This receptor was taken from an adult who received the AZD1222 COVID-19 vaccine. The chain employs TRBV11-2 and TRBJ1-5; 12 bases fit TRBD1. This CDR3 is CASSHGTGGVQPQHF. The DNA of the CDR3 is TGTGCCAGCAGCCACGGGACAGGGGGCGTCCAGCCCCAGCATTTT.